This TCR beta chain emerged from a study of OX40 agonist ivuxolimab in advanced cancers. The table came from immunoSEQ multiplex PCR; TCRdb's copy has only in-frame clones and leaves some out. The sample contains approximately 100,000 clones, about 85% of which appear only once. This CDR3 is built from 14 residues. Per germline, CDR1 MNHEY and CDR2 SMNVEV (reference sequence). Trimming took 8 bases from V and 8 from J; bases not matched to a gene: 9. This clone was detected once. The sequences come from CD4+ or CD8+ T cells sorted from blood, collected in a trial of the OX40 agonist ivuxolimab. The chain links TRBV27 to TRBJ1-4; 9 nucleotides line up with TRBD1. This receptor was obtained from an adult with an advanced solid tumor such as melanoma, head and neck, liver or kidney cancer. This chain's CDR3 is CASGWTGDREKLFF. The CDR3 DNA is TGTGCCAGCGGGTGGACAGGGGATAGGGAAAAACTGTTTTTT.